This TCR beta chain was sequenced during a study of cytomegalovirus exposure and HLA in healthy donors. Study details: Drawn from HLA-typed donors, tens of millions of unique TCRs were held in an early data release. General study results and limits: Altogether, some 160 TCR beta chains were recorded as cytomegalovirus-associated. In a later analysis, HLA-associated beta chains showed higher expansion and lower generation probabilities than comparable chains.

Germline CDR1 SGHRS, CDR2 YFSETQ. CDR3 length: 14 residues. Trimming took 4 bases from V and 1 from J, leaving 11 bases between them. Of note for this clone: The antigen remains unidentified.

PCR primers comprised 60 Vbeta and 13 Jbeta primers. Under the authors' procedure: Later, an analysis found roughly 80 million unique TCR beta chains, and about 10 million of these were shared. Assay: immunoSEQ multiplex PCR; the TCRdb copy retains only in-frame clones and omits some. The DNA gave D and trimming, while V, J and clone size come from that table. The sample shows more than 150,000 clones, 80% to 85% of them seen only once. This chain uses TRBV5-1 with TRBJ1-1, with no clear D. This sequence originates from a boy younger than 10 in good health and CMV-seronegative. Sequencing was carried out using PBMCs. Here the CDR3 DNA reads TGCGCCAGCAGCCCGGGGTGGGGGAACACTGAAGCTTTCTTT. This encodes CASSPGWGNTEAFF.